Shown below are 28 T cell receptor beta chains from a single sample sequenced in a study of blood T cell repertoires in COVID-19. Data came from immunoSEQ multiplex PCR; TCRdb stores just in-frame clones and leaves some out. The table includes 170,000 or so clones, around 87% detected once. The material sequenced was peripheral blood. The receptors shown here come from a man aged 55 to 69 with COVID-19, enrolled during active disease.

The chain joins TRBV27 to TRBJ1-1; TRBD1 is a possible D gene (5 bases). Between the trimmed V and J ends, which lost 8 bases and 5 bases, there was a span of 18 bases. Germline assignment: CDR1 MNHEY and CDR2 SMNVEV (reference sequence). The CDR3 has 14 amino acids. Here the CDR3 reads CASSYFGEGTEAFF. CDR3 DNA: TGTGCCAGCTCTTACTTCGGGGAGGGGACTGAAGCTTTCTTT.

This rearrangement joins TRBV18 to TRBJ2-7; D is possibly TRBD1 (6 bases). V was pared by 2 bases and J by 4 bases, with 9 bases between. From germline, CDR1 is KGHSH and CDR2 LQKENI. The CDR3 sequence is 13 residues long. The CDR3 region has the DNA TGTGCCAGCTCACCAAACAGGGAATACGAGCAGTACTTC. This gives the protein CASSPNREYEQYF.

The CDR3 coding sequence is TGTGCCAGCTCACCTGGCGACGCGGGCAATCAGCCCCAGCATTTT. Translating gives CASSPGDAGNQPQHF. V usage is TRBV18 and J usage is TRBJ1-5, with D unclear. The CDR3 has 15 residues. V was clipped by 3 bases and J by 2 bases, with 11 bases between them. Germline V gene lookup returns CDR1 KGHSH and CDR2 LQKENI.

This chain connects TRBV18 to TRBJ2-7; a possible D gene is TRBD2 (5 bases). The CDR3 spans 16 residues. Between the trimmed V and J ends, which lost 1 base and 1 base, there was a span of 14 bases. The germline V gene encodes CDR1 KGHSH and CDR2 LQKENI. The DNA of the CDR3 is TGTGCCAGCTCACCACTCGGGTCTCTAGCTTCCTACGAGCAGTACTTC. This encodes CASSPLGSLASYEQYF.

The CDR3 nucleotides are TGCGCCAGCAGCTCTACTTACGGTACCACAGATACGCAGTATTTT. As protein: CASSSTYGTTDTQYF. The chain carries TRBV4-3 and TRBJ2-3; D unresolved. Germline CDR1 and CDR2: LGHNA and YSLEER. Trimming cost V 5 bases and J 2 bases, with 14 bases left between them. The CDR3 consists of 15 residues.

This chain's CDR3 is CASVNYNKGGISGNTIYF. The CDR3 nucleotides are TGTGCCAGCGTTAACTATAACAAAGGGGGCATCTCTGGAAACACCATATATTTT. The J gene is TRBJ1-3, the V gene TRBV25-1, with TRBD1 identical over 7 bases. V shed 8 bases, J shed 0 bases, and the junction held 16 bases outside the gene matches. CDR1 is MGHDK, CDR2 SYGVNS, per germline. The CDR3 consists of 18 residues.

This clone was detected a few times. Here the CDR3 DNA reads TGCAGCGTTGAAGCTAACAGGGGAGGTTATGGCTACACCTTC. This translates into CSVEANRGGYGYTF. V usage is TRBV29-1 and J usage is TRBJ1-2; 7 bases are shared with TRBD1. The V gene's germline CDR1 is SQVTM and CDR2 ANQGSEA. The V segment lost 1 base and the J segment 5 bases; nucleotides outside the gene matches: 7. The CDR3 has 14 residues.

This rearrangement joins TRBV25-1 to TRBJ1-2; perhaps TRBD1 as D (5 bases). The V and J ends lost 1 base and 2 bases respectively, with 11 bases between them. CDR1 MGHDK and CDR2 SYGVNS come from the germline V gene. The CDR3 is made up of 15 amino acids. The CDR3 sequence: CASSEWGATNYGYTF. Written as DNA, the CDR3 is TGTGCCAGCAGTGAATGGGGCGCGACGAACTATGGCTACACCTTC.

Concerning this clone: Other DNA sequences within the sample encode an identical CDR3. The chain uses TRBV3-1 (or the pseudogene TRBV3-2) and TRBJ1-1; D is possibly TRBD1 (6 bases). The V end lost 1 base, the J end lost 0 bases, and 6 bases lay between the germline ends. The CDR3 contains 14 residues. Germline CDR1 reads LGHDT; CDR2 reads YNNKEL (reference sequence). The CDR3 protein is CASSQGQVNTEAFF. Written as DNA, the CDR3 is TGTGCCAGCAGCCAAGGACAGGTGAACACTGAAGCTTTCTTT.

CDR3 DNA sequence: TGTGCCAGTAGGAGAGGGGGGACAGGGCAAGAGACCCAGTACTTC. Translation gives CASRRGGTGQETQYF. The chain links TRBV19 to TRBJ2-5, with 9 bases matching TRBD1. Germline loops: CDR1 LNHDA, CDR2 SQIVND (reference sequence). Trimming took 6 bases from V and 2 from J; bases not matched to a gene: 7. This CDR3 has 15 amino acids.

The rearrangement uses TRBV5-1 and TRBJ1-4, with 8 bases fitting TRBD1. CDR1 and CDR2 (germline): SGHRS, YFSETQ. V lost 4 bases and J lost 6; bases outside the gene matches: 5. The CDR3 sequence is 14 residues long. CDR3 nucleotides: TGCGCCAGCAGCCCCAGGGGGCAGGATGAAAAACTGTTTTTT. Protein: CASSPRGQDEKLFF.

This chain joins TRBV4-2 and TRBJ2-1; TRBD2 matches at 8 bases. CDR3 length: 18 amino acids. V trimming: 4 bases; J trimming: 2 bases; junction bases outside the gene matches: 13. Germline-derived CDR1 and CDR2 are LGHNA and YNFKEQ. CDR3 sequence (DNA): TGTGCCAGCAGCCGCTTGCATGGGGCGGGGGGCGCCTACAATGAGCAGTTCTTC. Translation gives CASSRLHGAGGAYNEQFF.

The chain has TRBV15 and TRBJ2-3; 12 bases agree with TRBD2. The CDR3 length is 14 residues. V lost 3 bases and J lost 9; bases outside the gene matches: 4. Germline CDR1 LNHNV, CDR2 YYDKDF (reference sequence). CDR3 DNA sequence: TGTGCCACCAGCAGGCCTGGACTAGCGGGGACGCAGTATTTT. This translates into CATSRPGLAGTQYF.

The J gene is TRBJ1-1, the V gene TRBV27, with TRBD1 matching over 7 bases. The CDR3 covers 14 residues. CDR1 and CDR2 (germline): MNHEY, SMNVEV (reference sequence). V lost 2 bases and J lost 3; bases outside the gene matches: 3. The CDR3 DNA is TGTGCCAGCAGTTTAGCCAGGGGGTACACTGAAGCTTTCTTT. Amino acid sequence: CASSLARGYTEAFF.

This chain uses TRBV7-9 with TRBJ1-6, with no clear D. V lost 3 bases to trimming and J lost 11 bases, with 11 bases between them. Germline V gives CDR1 SEHNR, CDR2 FQNEAQ (reference sequence). The CDR3 is 13 residues long. Here the CDR3 reads CASSLGTMAPLHF. Here the CDR3 DNA reads TGTGCCAGCAGCTTGGGCACGATGGCACCCCTCCACTTT.

V is TRBV11-1 and J is TRBJ2-3; D not certain. Trimming removed 5 bases at V and 2 bases at J, with 8 bases between. CDR3 length equals 13 residues. CDR1 is SGHAT, CDR2 FQDESV, per germline (reference sequence). The CDR3 loop is CASSRGYTDTQYF. DNA for the CDR3: TGTGCCAGCAGCCGAGGATACACAGATACGCAGTATTTT.

The CDR3 is CASSQEPSGSGTGELFF. CDR3 DNA: TGCGCCAGCAGCCAAGAGCCCAGCGGGAGTGGCACCGGGGAGCTGTTTTTT. This chain uses TRBV4-3 with TRBJ2-2, with 8 nucleotides matching TRBD2. V shed 0 bases and J 4 bases; nucleotides not matched to a gene: 7. CDR1 and CDR2 (germline): LGHNA, YSLEER. CDR3 length: 17 amino acids.

The rearrangement joins TRBV5-1 to TRBJ2-3, with D tentatively TRBD2 (6 bases). CDR1 is SGHRS and CDR2 is YFSETQ in the germline V gene. With 1 base removed from V and 2 bases from J, the gap between germline ends came to 11 bases. This CDR3 has 15 amino acids. The CDR3 DNA reads TGCGCCAGCAGCTTGAGCGGGCAAGACACAGATACGCAGTATTTT. This codes for CASSLSGQDTDTQYF.

The chain couples TRBV18 to TRBJ2-7, with 13 bases lining up with TRBD2. Trimming cost V 0 bases and J 7 bases; bases outside gene matches: 0. The CDR3 length is 14 residues. Germline lookup yields CDR1 KGHSH and CDR2 LQKENI. CDR3 nucleotide sequence: TGTGCCAGCTCACCACCGGGACTAGCGGGGGAGCAGTACTTC. Amino acids: CASSPPGLAGEQYF.

J is TRBJ1-4 and V is TRBV19; 7 bases line up with TRBD1. The CDR3 consists of 18 residues. J was trimmed by 5 bases and V by 6 bases; bases with no gene match: 18. Germline V gene lookup returns CDR1 LNHDA and CDR2 SQIVND (reference sequence). CDR3 nucleotide sequence: TGTGCCAGTAGCAAAATGTGGGTAGGGGGCCAGTCCAATGAAAAACTGTTTTTT. Translated: CASSKMWVGGQSNEKLFF.

Concerning this clone itself: This same CDR3 is encoded by further DNA sequences in the sample. The rearrangement links TRBV27 to TRBJ2-5; TRBD1 is a possible D gene (6 bases). This CDR3 is built from 13 residues. In germline, CDR1 is MNHEY, CDR2 SMNVEV (reference sequence). The V and J ends lost 7 bases and 13 bases respectively, with 22 bases between them. DNA of the CDR3: TGTGCCAGCACCCCCTCCCCAGGGGTGCTTCCGTACTTC. Protein product: CASTPSPGVLPYF.

The chain carries TRBV5-1 and TRBJ2-4; a possible D gene is TRBD1 (5 bases). CDR3 size: 17 residues. Trimming removed 3 bases from V and 10 bases from J, with 26 bases in between. The germline V gene has CDR1 SGHRS and CDR2 YFSETQ. The CDR3 sequence: CASSSSTTSQGEQIQYF. CDR3 coding DNA: TGCGCCAGCAGCTCATCTACCACGTCGCAGGGTGAACAAATTCAGTACTTC.

The J gene is TRBJ2-1, the V gene TRBV27; 8 positions match TRBD2. The CDR3 consists of 15 residues. CDR1 and CDR2 from the germline V gene are MNHEY and SMNVEV (reference sequence). The ends lost 4 bases at V and 1 base at J; junction bases unmatched: 3. This CDR3 reads CASSSKRGSYNEQFF. The DNA for the CDR3 is TGTGCCAGCAGTTCTAAGCGGGGGTCCTACAATGAGCAGTTCTTC.

The chain links TRBV7-9 to TRBJ1-6; D may be TRBD1 (6 bases). The CDR3 runs 14 residues. Trimming left V 3 bases short and J 7 bases short, with 10 bases between. CDR1 is SEHNR and CDR2 is FQNEAQ in the germline V gene (reference sequence). CDR3 sequence reads: CASSFPGGNSPLHF. The CDR3 DNA sequence: TGTGCCAGCAGCTTCCCGGGGGGCAATTCACCCCTCCACTTT.

The rearrangement links TRBV14 to TRBJ1-1, with D perhaps TRBD1 (5 bases). The germline gives CDR1 SGHDN, CDR2 FVKESK. The ends were cut back, 4 bases at V and 3 bases at J, with 18 bases in the middle. The CDR3 has 16 amino acids. CDR3 in DNA: TGTGCCAGCAGCCTAAGAACATGGGGCAGAGACACTGAAGCTTTCTTT. This codes for CASSLRTWGRDTEAFF.

The genes are TRBV5-4 and TRBJ1-4; D perhaps matches TRBD1 (5 bases). The V end was cut by 4 bases, the J end by 3 bases, with 16 bases between. This CDR3 region has 16 residues. Germline loops: CDR1 SGHNT, CDR2 YYREEE (reference sequence). Written as DNA, the CDR3 is TGTGCCAGCAGCCTGTCGGGGACGGGGGCTAATGAAAAACTGTTTTTT. This translates into CASSLSGTGANEKLFF.

This clone was picked up one time. The chain recombines TRBV19 with TRBJ2-3; 9 bases fit TRBD1. Germline CDR1 is LNHDA and CDR2 is SQIVND (reference sequence). V lost 6 bases to trimming and J lost 4 bases; unmatched junction nucleotides: 5. CDR3 size: 14 residues. The CDR3 protein is CASSFTGGSDTQYF. For the CDR3, the DNA is TGTGCCAGTAGCTTCACAGGGGGCTCAGATACGCAGTATTTT.

The rearrangement joins TRBV6-5 to TRBJ1-4; no clear D gene. Germline-derived CDR1 and CDR2 are MNHEY and SVGAGI. This CDR3 region has 15 residues. Trimming shortened V by 6 bases and J by 5 bases, and 16 bases separated the two germline ends. The CDR3 DNA is TGTGCCAGCAGCCTCTCGGGGATTCAAAATGAAAAACTGTTTTTT. It specifies CASSLSGIQNEKLFF.